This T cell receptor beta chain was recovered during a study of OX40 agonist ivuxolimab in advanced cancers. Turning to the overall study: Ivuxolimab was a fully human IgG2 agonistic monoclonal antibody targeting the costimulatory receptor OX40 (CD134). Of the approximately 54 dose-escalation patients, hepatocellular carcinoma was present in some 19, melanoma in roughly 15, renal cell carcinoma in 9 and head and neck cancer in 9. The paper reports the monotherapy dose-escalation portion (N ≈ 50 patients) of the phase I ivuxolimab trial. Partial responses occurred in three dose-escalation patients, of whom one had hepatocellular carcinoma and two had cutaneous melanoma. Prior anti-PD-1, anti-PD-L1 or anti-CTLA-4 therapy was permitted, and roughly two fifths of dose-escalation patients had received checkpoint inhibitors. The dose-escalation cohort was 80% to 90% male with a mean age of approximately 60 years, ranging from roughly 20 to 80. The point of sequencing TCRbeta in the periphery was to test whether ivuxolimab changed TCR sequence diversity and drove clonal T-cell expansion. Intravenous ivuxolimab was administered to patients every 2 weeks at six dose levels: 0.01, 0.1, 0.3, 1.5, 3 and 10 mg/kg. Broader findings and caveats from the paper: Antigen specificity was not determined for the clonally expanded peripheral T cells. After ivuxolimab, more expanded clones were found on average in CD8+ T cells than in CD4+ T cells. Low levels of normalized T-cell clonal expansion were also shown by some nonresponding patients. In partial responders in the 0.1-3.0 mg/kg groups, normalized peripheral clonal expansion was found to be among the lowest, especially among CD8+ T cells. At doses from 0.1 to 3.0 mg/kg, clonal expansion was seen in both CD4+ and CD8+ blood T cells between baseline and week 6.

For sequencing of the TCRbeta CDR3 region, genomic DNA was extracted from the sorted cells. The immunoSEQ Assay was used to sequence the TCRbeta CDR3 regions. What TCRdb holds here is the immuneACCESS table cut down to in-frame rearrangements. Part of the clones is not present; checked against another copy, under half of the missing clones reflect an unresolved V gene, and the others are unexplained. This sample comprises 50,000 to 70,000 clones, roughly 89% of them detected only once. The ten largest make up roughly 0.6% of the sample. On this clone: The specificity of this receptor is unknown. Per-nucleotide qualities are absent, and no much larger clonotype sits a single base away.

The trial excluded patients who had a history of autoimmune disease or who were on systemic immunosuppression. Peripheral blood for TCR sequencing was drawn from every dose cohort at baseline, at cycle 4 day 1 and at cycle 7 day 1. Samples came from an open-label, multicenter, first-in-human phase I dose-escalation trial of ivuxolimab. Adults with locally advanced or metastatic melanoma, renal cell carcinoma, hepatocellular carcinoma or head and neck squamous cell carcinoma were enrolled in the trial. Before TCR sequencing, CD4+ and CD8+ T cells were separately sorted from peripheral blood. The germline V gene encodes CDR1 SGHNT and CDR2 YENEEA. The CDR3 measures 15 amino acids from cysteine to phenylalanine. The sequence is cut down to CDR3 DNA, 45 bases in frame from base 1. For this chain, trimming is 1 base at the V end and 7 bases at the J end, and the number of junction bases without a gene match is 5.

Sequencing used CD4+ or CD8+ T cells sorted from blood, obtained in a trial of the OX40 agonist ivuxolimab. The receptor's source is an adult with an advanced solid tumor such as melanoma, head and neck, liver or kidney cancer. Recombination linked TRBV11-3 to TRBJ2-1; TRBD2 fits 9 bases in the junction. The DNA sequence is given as TGTGCCAGCAGCTTAGTGGCGGGAGGGCCGAATGAGCAGTTCTTC. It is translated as CASSLVAGGPNEQFF.